This is a list of T cell receptor beta chains from one sample in a study of beta chain features in type 1 diabetes. The method was immunoSEQ multiplex PCR; TCRdb's version includes in-frame clones alone and lacks a portion of them. The sample has about 620,000 clones; about 14% are singletons. Sample: naive CD4+ T cells from blood. Receptor source: a man between 18 and 29 years old in good health. CDR3s include the opening cysteine and the closing phenylalanine or tryptophan. A D gene is named only where the DNA matches it firmly. Rows give clone size only sometimes, using once, few, many, or a class for an expanded clone.

few	NA	TRBV5-1	TRBJ2-3	CASSLGASTDTQYF	TGCGCCAGCAGCTTGGGAGCAAGCACAGATACGCAGTATTTT
few	TRBD1	TRBV10-3	TRBJ1-4	CAIGQGWSEKLFF	TGTGCCATAGGACAGGGATGGAGTGAAAAACTGTTTTTT
NA	NA	TRBV5-1	TRBJ2-1	CASSLQGSSYNEQFF	TGCGCCAGCAGCTTGCAGGGTAGCTCCTACAATGAGCAGTTCTTC
few	TRBD1	TRBV6-5	TRBJ1-2	CASSYRGQSYGYTF	TGTGCCAGCAGTTACAGGGGACAGTCCTATGGCTACACCTTC
NA	TRBD1	TRBV5-4	TRBJ2-7	CASSLGGTGDYEQYF	TGTGCCAGCAGCTTGGGTGGGACAGGGGACTACGAGCAGTACTTC
NA	TRBD1	TRBV5-1	TRBJ2-2	CASSLPGQGPGELFF	TGCGCCAGCAGCTTGCCCGGACAGGGCCCCGGGGAGCTGTTTTTT
NA	TRBD2	TRBV27	TRBJ2-7	CASRGLSGEAYEQYF	TGTGCCAGCAGAGGCCTAAGCGGGGAGGCCTACGAGCAGTACTTC
few	NA	TRBV6-5	TRBJ2-3	CASSYYLTDTQYF	TGTGCCAGCAGTTACTATCTCACAGATACGCAGTATTTT
NA	NA	TRBV4-3	TRBJ1-2	CASSPTDGNYGYTF	TGCGCCAGCAGCCCAACGGACGGTAACTATGGCTACACCTTC
NA	TRBD2	TRBV7-2	TRBJ2-2	CASSPGGSGELFF	TGTGCCAGCAGCCCGGGGGGAAGCGGGGAGCTGTTTTTT
few	TRBD1	TRBV2	TRBJ2-7	CASRTGAYEQYF	TGTGCCAGCAGGACAGGGGCCTACGAGCAGTACTTC
few	NA	TRBV14	TRBJ2-1	CASSHVVGSYNEQFF	TGTGCCAGCAGCCATGTTGTGGGATCCTACAATGAGCAGTTCTTC
few	TRBD1	TRBV9	TRBJ1-2	CASSARQGLGYGYTF	TGTGCCAGCAGCGCCCGACAGGGTTTGGGCTATGGCTACACCTTC
NA	NA	TRBV10-3	TRBJ2-2	CAISESGGRNSNTGELFF	TGTGCCATCAGTGAGTCTGGTGGCAGGAACTCTAACACCGGGGAGCTGTTTTTT
few	NA	TRBV5-5	TRBJ2-1	CASSLDGFMDEQFF	TGTGCCAGCAGCTTGGATGGGTTTATGGATGAGCAGTTCTTC
few	TRBD1	TRBV5-1	TRBJ1-4	CASSLERGTVLRANEKLFF	TGCGCCAGCAGCTTGGAAAGGGGGACAGTTTTACGGGCTAATGAAAAACTGTTTTTT
many	TRBD1	TRBV7-2	TRBJ2-1	CASRRDSSYNEQFF	TGTGCCAGCAGACGGGACAGCTCCTACAATGAGCAGTTCTTC
NA	NA	TRBV6-5	TRBJ2-7	CASSWARGHKSYEQYF	TGTGCCAGCAGTTGGGCCAGGGGCCATAAGTCCTACGAGCAGTACTTC